Listed below are T cell receptor beta chains from one sample, sequenced in a study of blood T cell repertoires in COVID-19. Generated by immunoSEQ multiplex PCR, the TCRdb table keeps only in-frame clones and is missing some. Among approximately 190,000 clones listed, about 88% were seen once. The sequencing sample was made of peripheral blood. The origin of the receptors is a man younger than 40 with active or convalescent COVID-19. CDR3s leave out the opening cysteine and the closing phenylalanine or tryptophan. Each record gives: CDR3 length, V gene, CDR3 protein.

length: 14; V: TRBV4-1; CDR3: ASSHGAMNSNQPQH
length: 15; V: TRBV6-4; CDR3: ASSETGGPPPYNEQF
length: 11; V: TRBV28; CDR3: ASSFSGAYGYT
length: 13; V: TRBV7-2; CDR3: ASSLLAPFTGELF
length: 13; V: TRBV7-9; CDR3: ASSPVTGFQETQY
length: 10; V: TRBV27; CDR3: ASSPEFGGAF
length: 14; V: TRBV19; CDR3: ASSLRTSGLYNEQF
length: 14; V: TRBV24-1; CDR3: ATSDPGTGQSYEQY
length: 12; V: TRBV27; CDR3: ASRDGTGNQPQH
length: 13; V: TRBV6-2/TRBV6-3; CDR3: ASSRVTGVNTEAF
length: 13; V: TRBV5-1; CDR3: ASSPRSTSYNEQF
length: 14; V: TRBV24-1; CDR3: ATSDFTGGSTDTQY
length: 13; V: TRBV21-1; CDR3: ASNVTTRRKETQY
length: 12; V: TRBV6-5; CDR3: ATPAGTHNSPLH
length: 11; V: TRBV12-3/TRBV12-4; CDR3: ASSLRTLEKLF
length: 13; V: TRBV6-5; CDR3: ASSYSGDPNTEAF
length: 14; V: TRBV7-2; CDR3: ASSPSGTGINTEAF
length: 13; V: TRBV14; CDR3: ASSQEAGGNTEAF
length: 12; V: TRBV2; CDR3: ASSGTENTGELF
length: 15; V: TRBV25-1; CDR3: ASSEYGYRVANTEAF
length: 12; V: TRBV29-1; CDR3: SVASGVGNYGYT
length: 11; V: TRBV7-3; CDR3: ASSLDNYNEQF
length: 12; V: TRBV11-1; CDR3: ASSGGGPPYGYT
length: 12; V: TRBV27; CDR3: ASSLTGEVWGYT
length: 13; V: TRBV29-1; CDR3: SARGRQGRPYEQY
length: 11; V: TRBV9; CDR3: ASSVDAGGGLA
length: 14; V: TRBV5-1; CDR3: ASSFGSRASTDTQY
length: 12; V: TRBV28; CDR3: ASSSFGGNTEAF
length: 11; V: TRBV29-1; CDR3: SAPAGGYTEAF
length: 12; V: TRBV18; CDR3: ASSPPAEEGGYT
length: 16; V: TRBV11-2; CDR3: ASSLGFWSLLANYGYT
length: 13; V: TRBV27; CDR3: ASSLSVQGSDEQY
length: 14; V: TRBV6-4; CDR3: ASSDQAGSGANVLT
length: 14; V: TRBV19; CDR3: ASSSPGQVTPYGYT
length: 13; V: TRBV7-2; CDR3: ASSLGTGARQPQH
length: 13; V: TRBV19; CDR3: ASSIGGQAGQPQH
length: 11; V: TRBV5-1; CDR3: ASSLKGGDGYT
length: 12; V: TRBV4-1; CDR3: ASSQAQMNQPQH
length: 13; V: TRBV6-5; CDR3: ASSYLTGAESPLH
length: 9; V: TRBV9; CDR3: ASSAFYGYT
length: 12; V: TRBV6-5; CDR3: ASSYRERNTEAF
length: 10; V: TRBV10-1; CDR3: ASSAQGAEAF
length: 13; V: TRBV30; CDR3: AWSVLAGENNEQF
length: 14; V: TRBV27; CDR3: ASSLSSGHSTDTQY
length: 14; V: TRBV13; CDR3: ASSLPGTGGDSPLH
length: 14; V: TRBV7-6; CDR3: ASSLGAGGPVYEQY
length: 12; V: TRBV9; CDR3: ASSRATGVEKLF
length: 16; V: TRBV11-2; CDR3: ASSLRQGGSSYNSPLH
length: 11; V: TRBV25-1; CDR3: ASQTAGDYEQY
length: 11; V: TRBV27; CDR3: ASRGTAQGTQY
length: 11; V: TRBV7-3; CDR3: ASSLDGEETQY
length: 12; V: TRBV4-3; CDR3: ASSQDKAVYEQY
length: 12; V: TRBV6-4; CDR3: ASSNSGGTDTQY
length: 13; V: TRBV4-1; CDR3: ASSQDAGPDEKLF